This TCR beta chain was identified in a study of T cells in Graves' hyperthyroidism and ophthalmopathy. Notes on the study in general: Expanded thyroid clonotypes (above 0.001) were mostly also found in blood.

The study enrolled patients aged 18 to 65 with newly diagnosed hyperthyroidism of under 2 months' duration. Patients showing uncontrolled infection, other autoimmune disease, pregnancy or lactation were ineligible. Clinicians diagnosed patients from clinical symptoms, serum thyroxine and TRAb, thyroid ultrasound and orbital computed tomography. In its sample, this clonotype was seen a few times. Antigen specificity is unknown. Regions amplified from RNA transcripts were the TCR beta CDR3 regions. The study used the HTBI primer set for a first-round RT-PCR of the TCR CDR3. One entry per CDR3 protein results from TCRdb running MiXCR on the multiplex PCR reads. The data show about 160,000 distinct CDR3 sequences, with 9.4% seen just once and 22% held by the top ten. There are 14 residues in the CDR3. Losses at the gene ends were 5 bases for V and 10 bases for J; bases not matched to a gene: 10. Germline CDR1 SGDLS, CDR2 YYNGEE.

The sequence derives from a woman aged 18 to 35 with Graves' hyperthyroidism that later progressed to Graves' ophthalmopathy. The gene calls are TRBV9 and TRBJ2-1, with 9 bases fitting TRBD1. Sequenced input: blood. The CDR3, as DNA: TGTGCCAGCAGGCCGGGGGGACAGGGAGGGGAGCAGTTCTTC. This sequence encodes CASRPGGQGGEQFF. The complete variable domain, with remaining parts taken from reference TRBV9 and TRBJ2-1, reads DSGVTQTPKHLITATGQRVTLRCSPRSGDLSVYWYQQSLDQGLQFLIQYYNGEERAKGNILERFSAQQFPDLHSELNLSSLELGDSALYFCASRPGGQGGEQFFGPGTRLTVL.